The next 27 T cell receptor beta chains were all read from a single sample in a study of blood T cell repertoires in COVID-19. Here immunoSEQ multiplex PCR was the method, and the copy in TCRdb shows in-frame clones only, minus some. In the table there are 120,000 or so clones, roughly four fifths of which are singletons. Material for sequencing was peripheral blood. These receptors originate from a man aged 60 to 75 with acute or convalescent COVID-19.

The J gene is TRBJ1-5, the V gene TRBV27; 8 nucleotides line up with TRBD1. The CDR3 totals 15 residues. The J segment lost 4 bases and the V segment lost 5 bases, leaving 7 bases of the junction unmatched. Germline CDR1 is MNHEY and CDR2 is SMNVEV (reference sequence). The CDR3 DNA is TGTGCCAGCAGTCCACTGGACAGGGTGAATCAGCCCCAGCATTTT. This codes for CASSPLDRVNQPQHF.

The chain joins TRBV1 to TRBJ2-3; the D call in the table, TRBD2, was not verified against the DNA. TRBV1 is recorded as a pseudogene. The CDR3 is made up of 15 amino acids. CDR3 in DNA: TGCACCAGCAGCCAAGACCAGCGGATCACAGATACGCAGTATTTT. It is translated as CTSSQDQRITDTQYF.

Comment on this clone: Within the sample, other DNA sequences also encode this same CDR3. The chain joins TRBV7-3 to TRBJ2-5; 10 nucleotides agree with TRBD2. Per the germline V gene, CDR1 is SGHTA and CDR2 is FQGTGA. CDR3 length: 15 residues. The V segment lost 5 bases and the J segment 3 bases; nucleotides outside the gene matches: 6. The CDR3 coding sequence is TGTGCCAGCAGCCCCGGGACTAGCGTTGAAGAGACCCAGTACTTC. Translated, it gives CASSPGTSVEETQYF.

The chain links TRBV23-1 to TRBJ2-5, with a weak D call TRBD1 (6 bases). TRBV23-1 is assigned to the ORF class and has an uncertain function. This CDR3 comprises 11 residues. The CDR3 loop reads CGRQDQETQYF. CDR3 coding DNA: TGCGGAAGACAGGACCAAGAGACCCAGTACTTC.

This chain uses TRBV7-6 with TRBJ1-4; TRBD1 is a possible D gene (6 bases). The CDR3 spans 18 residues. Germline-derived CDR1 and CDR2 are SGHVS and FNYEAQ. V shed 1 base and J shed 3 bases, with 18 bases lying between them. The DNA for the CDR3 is TGTGCCAGCAGCTTAGGGCGCAGGGGAGTGTCTTCTAATGAAAAACTGTTTTTT. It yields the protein CASSLGRRGVSSNEKLFF.

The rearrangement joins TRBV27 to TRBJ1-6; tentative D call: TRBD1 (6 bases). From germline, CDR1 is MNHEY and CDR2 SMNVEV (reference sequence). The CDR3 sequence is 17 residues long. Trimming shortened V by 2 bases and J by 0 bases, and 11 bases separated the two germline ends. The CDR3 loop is CASSLGGRSSYNSPLHF. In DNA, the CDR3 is TGTGCCAGCAGTTTAGGGGGCAGGAGCTCCTATAATTCACCCCTCCACTTT.

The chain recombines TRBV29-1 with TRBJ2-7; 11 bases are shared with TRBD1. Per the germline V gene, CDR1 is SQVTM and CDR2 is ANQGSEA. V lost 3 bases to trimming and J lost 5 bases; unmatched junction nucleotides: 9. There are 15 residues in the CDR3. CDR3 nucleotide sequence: TGCAGCGTTGACCCTTATGGACAGGGGGCTGACGAGCAGTACTTC. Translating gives CSVDPYGQGADEQYF.

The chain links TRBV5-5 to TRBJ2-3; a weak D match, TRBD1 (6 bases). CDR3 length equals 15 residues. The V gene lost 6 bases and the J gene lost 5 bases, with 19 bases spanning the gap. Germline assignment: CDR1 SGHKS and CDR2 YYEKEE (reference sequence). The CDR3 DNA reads TGTGCCAGCAAACTTCGACAGGCTTCCCAAGATACGCAGTATTTT. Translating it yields CASKLRQASQDTQYF.

In DNA, the CDR3 is TGTGCCACCAGTGATGCGGACAGAAGTGGCTACACCTTC. This encodes CATSDADRSGYTF. The J gene is TRBJ1-2, the V gene TRBV24-1; a weak D match, TRBD1 (6 bases). The CDR3 contains 13 residues. The V and J ends lost 3 bases and 7 bases respectively, with 11 bases between them. Germline V gene sequence: CDR1 KGHDR, CDR2 SFDVKD.

CDR3 protein: CASSLWGANDYGYTF. The CDR3 bases are TGTGCCAGCAGTTTATGGGGGGCGAATGACTATGGCTACACCTTC. The J gene is TRBJ1-2, the V gene TRBV28; maybe TRBD1 (6 bases). Between the trimmed V and J ends, which lost 0 bases and 3 bases, there was a span of 11 bases. The CDR3 is 15 residues long. Germline CDR1 is MDHEN and CDR2 is SYDVKM.

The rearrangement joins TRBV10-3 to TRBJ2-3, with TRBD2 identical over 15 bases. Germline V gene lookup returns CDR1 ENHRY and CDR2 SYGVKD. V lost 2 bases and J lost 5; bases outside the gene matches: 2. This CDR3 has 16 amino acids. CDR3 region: CAISERTSGRVDTQYF. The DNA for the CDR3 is TGTGCCATCAGTGAGAGGACTAGCGGGAGGGTAGATACGCAGTATTTT.

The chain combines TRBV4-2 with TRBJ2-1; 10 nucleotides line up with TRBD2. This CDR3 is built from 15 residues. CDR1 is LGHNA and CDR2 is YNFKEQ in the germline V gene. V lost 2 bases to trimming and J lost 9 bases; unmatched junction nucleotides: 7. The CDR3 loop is CASSQLAGEWVEQFF. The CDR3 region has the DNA TGTGCCAGCAGCCAACTAGCGGGAGAGTGGGTTGAGCAGTTCTTC.

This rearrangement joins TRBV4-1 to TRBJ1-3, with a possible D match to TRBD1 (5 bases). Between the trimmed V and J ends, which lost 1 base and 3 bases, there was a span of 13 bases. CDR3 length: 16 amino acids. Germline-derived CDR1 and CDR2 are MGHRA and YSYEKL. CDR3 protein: CASSQGGGSGGNTIYF. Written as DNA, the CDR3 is TGCGCCAGCAGCCAAGGGGGGGGTTCGGGTGGAAACACCATATATTTT.

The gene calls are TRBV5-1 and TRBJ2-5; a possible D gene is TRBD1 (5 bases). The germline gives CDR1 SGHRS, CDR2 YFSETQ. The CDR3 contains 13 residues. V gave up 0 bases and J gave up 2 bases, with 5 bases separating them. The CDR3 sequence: CASSLEGQETQYF. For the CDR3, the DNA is TGCGCCAGCAGCTTGGAGGGGCAAGAGACCCAGTACTTC.

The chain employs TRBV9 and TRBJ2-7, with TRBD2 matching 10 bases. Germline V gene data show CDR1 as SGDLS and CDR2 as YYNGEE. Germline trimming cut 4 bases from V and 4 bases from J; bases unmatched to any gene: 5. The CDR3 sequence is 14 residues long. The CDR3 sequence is CASSRGTSAYEQYF. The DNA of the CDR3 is TGTGCCAGCAGCAGAGGGACTAGCGCGTACGAGCAGTACTTC.

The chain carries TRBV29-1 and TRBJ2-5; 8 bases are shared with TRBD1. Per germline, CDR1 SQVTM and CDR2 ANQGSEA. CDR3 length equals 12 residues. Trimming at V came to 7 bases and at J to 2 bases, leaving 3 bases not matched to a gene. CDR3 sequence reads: CSGRTGQETQYF. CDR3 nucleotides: TGCAGCGGGCGGACAGGGCAAGAGACCCAGTACTTC.

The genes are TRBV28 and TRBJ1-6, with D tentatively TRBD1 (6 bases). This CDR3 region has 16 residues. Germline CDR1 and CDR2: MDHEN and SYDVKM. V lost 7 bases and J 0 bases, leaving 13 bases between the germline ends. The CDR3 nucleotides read TGTGCCAGCACCAAAGGGGGGGGCTCCTATAATTCACCCCTCCACTTT. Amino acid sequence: CASTKGGGSYNSPLHF.

CDR3 coding DNA: TGTGCCAGCAGTTTTTCCAGCGCAGGGAGGAACACCATATATTTT. This encodes CASSFSSAGRNTIYF. This sequence joins TRBV28 and TRBJ1-3, with D possibly matching TRBD1 (5 bases). V shed 3 bases and J shed 7 bases, with 16 bases lying between them. Germline V CDR1 and CDR2: MDHEN, SYDVKM. There are 15 residues in the CDR3. Full variable domain (rest looked up from reference TRBV28 and TRBJ1-3): DVKVTQSSRYLVKRTGEKVFLECVQDMDHENMFWYRQDPGLGLRLIYFSYDVKMKEKGDIPEGYSVSREKKERFSLILESASTNQTSMYLCASSFSSAGRNTIYFGEGSWLTVV.

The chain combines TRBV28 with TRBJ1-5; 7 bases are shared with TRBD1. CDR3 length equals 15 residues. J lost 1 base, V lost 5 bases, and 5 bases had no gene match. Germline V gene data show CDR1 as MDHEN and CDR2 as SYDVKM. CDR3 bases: TGTGCCAGCAGTCCGCCGACAGGGAGCAATCAGCCCCAGCATTTT. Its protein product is CASSPPTGSNQPQHF. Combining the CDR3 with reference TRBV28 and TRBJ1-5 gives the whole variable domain DVKVTQSSRYLVKRTGEKVFLECVQDMDHENMFWYRQDPGLGLRLIYFSYDVKMKEKGDIPEGYSVSREKKERFSLILESASTNQTSMYLCASSPPTGSNQPQHFGDGTRLSIL.

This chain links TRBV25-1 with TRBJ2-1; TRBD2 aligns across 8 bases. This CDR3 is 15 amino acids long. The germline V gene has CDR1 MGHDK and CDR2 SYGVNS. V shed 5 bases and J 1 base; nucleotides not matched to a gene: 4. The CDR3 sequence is CASSPAGVSYNEQFF. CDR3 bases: TGTGCCAGCAGTCCAGCGGGAGTATCCTACAATGAGCAGTTCTTC.

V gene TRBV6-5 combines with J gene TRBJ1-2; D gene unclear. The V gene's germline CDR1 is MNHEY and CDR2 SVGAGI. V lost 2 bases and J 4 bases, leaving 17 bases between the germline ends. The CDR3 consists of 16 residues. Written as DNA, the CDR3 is TGTGCCAGCAGTTACAACGCAGGAGGGTTTTCCTATGGCTACACCTTC. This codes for CASSYNAGGFSYGYTF.

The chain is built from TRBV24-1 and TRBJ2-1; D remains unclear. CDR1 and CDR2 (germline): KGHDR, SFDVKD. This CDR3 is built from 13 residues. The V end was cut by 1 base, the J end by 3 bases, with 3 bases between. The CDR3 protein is CATSDFRYNEQFF. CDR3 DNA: TGTGCCACCAGTGATTTTCGCTACAATGAGCAGTTCTTC.

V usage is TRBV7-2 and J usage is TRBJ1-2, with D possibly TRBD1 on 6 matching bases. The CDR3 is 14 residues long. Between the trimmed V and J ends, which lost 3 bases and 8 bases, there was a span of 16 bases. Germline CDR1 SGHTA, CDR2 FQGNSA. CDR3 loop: CASSFGRGSEGYTF. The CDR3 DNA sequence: TGTGCCAGCAGCTTTGGCAGGGGCAGCGAGGGCTACACCTTC.

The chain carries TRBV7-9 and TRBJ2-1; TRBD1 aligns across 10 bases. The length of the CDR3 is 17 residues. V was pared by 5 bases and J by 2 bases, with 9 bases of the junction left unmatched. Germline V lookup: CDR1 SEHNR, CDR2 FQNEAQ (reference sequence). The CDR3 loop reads CASSDATGTGAYNEQFF. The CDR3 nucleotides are TGTGCCAGCAGCGACGCAACCGGGACAGGGGCCTACAATGAGCAGTTCTTC.

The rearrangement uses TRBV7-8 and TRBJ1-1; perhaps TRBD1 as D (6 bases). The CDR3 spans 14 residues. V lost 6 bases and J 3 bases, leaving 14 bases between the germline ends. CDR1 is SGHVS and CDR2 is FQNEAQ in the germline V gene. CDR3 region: CASSYLGQYTEAFF. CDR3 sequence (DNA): TGTGCCAGCAGTTACCTCGGACAGTACACTGAAGCTTTCTTT.

In DNA form, the CDR3 reads TGTGCCAGCAGCTCGTGGACAGGGGCTGGAAACACCATATATTTT. Translation gives CASSSWTGAGNTIYF. The chain links TRBV7-8 to TRBJ1-3, with 9 bases matching TRBD1. The CDR3 is 15 residues long. V was clipped by 4 bases and J by 2 bases; unmatched bases: 3. Germline V CDR1 and CDR2: SGHVS, FQNEAQ.

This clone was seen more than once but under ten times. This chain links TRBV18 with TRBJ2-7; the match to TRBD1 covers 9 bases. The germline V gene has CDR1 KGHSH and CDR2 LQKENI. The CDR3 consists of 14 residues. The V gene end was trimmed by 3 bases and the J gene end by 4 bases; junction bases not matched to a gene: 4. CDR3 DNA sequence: TGTGCCAGCTCACCGGGGACAGGGAAGTACGAGCAGTACTTC. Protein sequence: CASSPGTGKYEQYF.